This T cell receptor (beta chain) stems from a study of T cells expressing NK-cell markers. TCRdb reprocessed the 5' RACE reads and stores each CDR3 protein as one record, lacking DNA. Here the sample table reports fewer than 400,000 distinct CDR3 sequences. There are 17 residues in the CDR3. The V gene's germline CDR1 is SNHLY and CDR2 FYNNEI. This rearrangement joins TRBV2 to TRBJ2-7; the D call from TCRdb, TRBD2, cannot be confirmed without DNA. Sequencing used blood T cells: a sorted CD56 or NKG2C T cell subset, CD4+ or CD8+ T cells, or bulk PBMC T cells (not recorded which). This TCR was sampled from a man aged 18-70 years in good health. The CDR3: CASSRNRLDPSSYEQYF. The whole variable domain, remainder taken from reference TRBV2 and TRBJ2-7, is EPEVTQTPSHQVTQMGQEVILRCVPISNHLYFYWYRQILGQKVEFLVSFYNNEISEKSEIFDDQFSVERPDGSNFTLKIRSTKLEDSAMYFCASSRNRLDPSSYEQYFGPGTRLTVT.